This T cell receptor beta chain comes out of a study of T cell repertoires in cytomegalovirus infection. Study-level information: HLA-B-restricted CMV epitopes that are well studied were used alongside recently identified HLA-C-restricted ones. Carrying CMV and the relevant HLA type showed in public TCR beta signatures.

Concerning this clonotype: Its antigen is unidentified.

Study results and caveats: It was HLA-C-restricted CMV-specific TCR beta clonotypes that dominated the response ex vivo. Cumulative public TCR beta family frequency identified CMV carriers with the relevant HLA.

This CDR3 is built from 13 residues. Trimming cost V 4 bases and J 3 bases, with 9 bases left between them. Germline V gene data show CDR1 as SGDLS and CDR2 as YYNGEE. TCRdb called the reads again in MiXCR, with one record for every CDR3 protein. The repertoire holds about 900,000 distinct CDR3 sequences, approximately 31% seen once, with about 14% in the top ten. The V gene is TRBV9, the J gene TRBJ2-3; D gene ambiguous. This receptor was taken from a human donor in good health (CMV status not recorded). Some clones in this sample may be carry-over from other donors' samples. The sample here was cultured CD8+ T cells from PBMCs, taken from culture after CMV antigen stimulation. The CDR3 nucleotides are TGTGCCAGCAGCAAAGTAGAGACAGATACGCAGTATTTT. Translation: CASSKVETDTQYF.